The next 26 T cell receptor beta chains were all read from a single sample in a study of blood T cell repertoires in COVID-19. Profiled with immunoSEQ multiplex PCR; TCRdb holds only in-frame clones, not every one. The profile covers around 210,000 clones, with under 85% appearing a single time and over 6.5% taken by the ten largest. The sample taken for sequencing was peripheral blood. The receptor source for this set is a woman of 80 years or more with COVID-19, enrolled during active disease.

V gene TRBV5-1 combines with J gene TRBJ2-1; 13 bases line up with TRBD2. From germline, CDR1 is SGHRS and CDR2 YFSETQ. The CDR3 runs to 15 residues. The trim removed 0 bases at V and 16 bases at J, leaving 10 bases unmatched. CDR3 nucleotides: TGCGCCAGCAGCTTGGGGACTAGCGGGAGCTTTCCCCGTTTCTTC. It encodes CASSLGTSGSFPRFF.

As concerns this clone: Germline and junction disagree at one end, which may indicate a read error. This CDR3 reads CASSSGTDTVAF. The CDR3 region has the DNA TGTGCCAGCAGCTCTGGGACAGATACGGTCGCCTTC. The chain employs TRBV7-9 and TRBJ1-2, with 7 bases that match TRBD1. This CDR3 region has 12 residues. Looked up from germline, CDR1 is SEHNR and CDR2 is FQNEAQ (reference sequence).

This CDR3 reads CASSGSSGVMNTEAFF. CDR3 nucleotide sequence: TGTGCCAGCAGCGGGTCATCCGGGGTCATGAACACTGAAGCTTTCTTT. The chain links TRBV5-8 to TRBJ1-1; no reliable D call. V was trimmed by 4 bases and J by 0 bases, leaving 16 bases between them. The V gene's germline CDR1 is SGHTS and CDR2 YDEGEE. There are 16 residues in the CDR3.

The chain couples TRBV29-1 to TRBJ1-5; no reliable D call. V was pared by 4 bases and J by 9 bases, with 13 bases between. This CDR3 is 12 amino acids long. CDR1 SQVTM and CDR2 ANQGSEA come from the germline V gene. Here the CDR3 reads CSVVEGLGPQHF. In DNA form, the CDR3 reads TGCAGCGTTGTAGAGGGCCTGGGGCCCCAGCATTTT.

V and J are TRBV15 and TRBJ2-3; 11 nucleotides line up with TRBD2. Trimming at V came to 6 bases and at J to 4 bases, leaving 6 bases not matched to a gene. The CDR3 is made up of 15 amino acids. Germline CDR1 LNHNV, CDR2 YYDKDF (reference sequence). As DNA, the CDR3 is TGTGCCACCAGGGCGACTAGCGGGATCCCAGATACGCAGTATTTT. This translates into CATRATSGIPDTQYF.

The V gene is TRBV19, the J gene TRBJ2-5; D might be TRBD2 (9 bases). The V gene lost 3 bases and the J gene lost 2 bases, with 16 bases spanning the gap. The CDR3 sequence is 16 residues long. CDR1 is LNHDA and CDR2 is SQIVND in the germline V gene (reference sequence). The CDR3 loop is CASSIAGGTGQETQYF. The CDR3 region has the DNA TGTGCCAGTAGTATCGCGGGAGGGACAGGTCAAGAGACCCAGTACTTC.

This clone was detected only once. The chain combines TRBV7-8 with TRBJ2-1, with 9 bases fitting TRBD2. This CDR3 has 14 amino acids. V shed 3 bases, J shed 6 bases, and the junction held 3 bases outside the gene matches. Germline values: CDR1 SGHVS, CDR2 FQNEAQ. This chain's CDR3 is CASSLGGRGNEQFF. In DNA form, the CDR3 reads TGTGCCAGCAGCTTGGGCGGGAGGGGCAATGAGCAGTTCTTC.

This chain joins TRBV18 and TRBJ1-2; unclear D gene. Trimming shortened V by 5 bases and J by 0 bases, and 13 bases separated the two germline ends. Germline CDR1 and CDR2: KGHSH and LQKENI. CDR3 length equals 15 residues. CDR3 bases: TGTGCCAGCTCATCACGACTCGGAGCTAACTATGGCTACACCTTC. Translated: CASSSRLGANYGYTF.

V gene TRBV7-9 combines with J gene TRBJ1-2; TRBD1 matches 9 bases. The CDR3 runs to 14 residues. Germline CDR1 SEHNR, CDR2 FQNEAQ (reference sequence). J was trimmed by 4 bases and V by 6 bases; bases with no gene match: 6. CDR3 DNA: TGTGCCAGCAGTTCGGGGACAGGGATCTATGGCTACACCTTC. It specifies CASSSGTGIYGYTF.

Worth noting for this clone: A junction end diverges from the germline sequence, so it may reflect a read error. The V call is TRBV2, the J call TRBJ2-1; D is unresolved. CDR1 and CDR2 (germline): SNHLY, FYNNEI. The CDR3 contains 12 residues. The CDR3 spells CASNEQNNEQFF. DNA for the CDR3: TGTGCCAGCAATGAACAGAACAATGAGCAGTTCTTC. Full variable domain (rest looked up from reference TRBV2 and TRBJ2-1): EPEVTQTPSHQVTQMGQEVILRCVPISNHLYFYWYRQILGQKVEFLVSFYNNEISEKSEIFDDQFSVERPDGSNFTLKIRSTKLEDSAMYFCASNEQNNEQFFGPGTRLTVL.

The chain couples TRBV9 to TRBJ2-7; 8 nucleotides align to TRBD2. The CDR3 totals 17 residues. V shed 3 bases, J shed 1 base, and the junction held 12 bases outside the gene matches. CDR1 and CDR2 from the germline V gene are SGDLS and YYNGEE. The chain's CDR3 is CASSGAGWGLGSYEQYF. The CDR3 DNA sequence: TGTGCCAGCAGCGGCGCTGGGTGGGGACTAGGATCCTACGAGCAGTACTTC.

This sequence joins TRBV7-2 and TRBJ1-2; D ambiguous. The germline V gene encodes CDR1 SGHTA and CDR2 FQGNSA. There are 14 residues in the CDR3. V gave up 4 bases and J gave up 4 bases, with 13 bases separating them. CDR3 region: CASSSNAGSYGYTF. Written as DNA, the CDR3 is TGTGCCAGCAGCTCAAATGCGGGTTCCTATGGCTACACCTTC.

The J gene is TRBJ1-2, the V gene TRBV12-5; TRBD1 is a possible D gene (6 bases). Trimming shortened V by 2 bases and J by 5 bases, and 9 bases separated the two germline ends. Per germline, CDR1 LGHNT and CDR2 FRNRAP. The CDR3 covers 13 residues. In DNA form, the CDR3 reads TGTGCTAGTGGTTTGTCAGGGGCATATGGCTACACCTTC. Protein product: CASGLSGAYGYTF.

V usage is TRBV3-1 (or the pseudogene TRBV3-2) and J usage is TRBJ2-1, with 7 bases aligning to TRBD1. The CDR3 totals 15 residues. The trim removed 2 bases at V and 5 bases at J, leaving 6 bases unmatched. Germline-derived CDR1 and CDR2 are LGHDT and YNNKEL (reference sequence). The CDR3 sequence: CASSQLRQGNNEQFF. Written as DNA, the CDR3 is TGTGCCAGCAGCCAACTGAGACAGGGCAACAATGAGCAGTTCTTC.

This clone was observed a few times. This rearrangement joins TRBV18 to TRBJ1-4; maybe TRBD1 (5 bases). Germline CDR1 reads KGHSH; CDR2 reads LQKENI. The CDR3 contains 17 residues. Between the trimmed V and J ends, which lost 3 bases and 3 bases, there was a span of 17 bases. The CDR3 DNA reads as TGTGCCAGCTCACCGGCTGGGGCGTCGGGCGCTAATGAAAAACTGTTTTTT. Protein sequence: CASSPAGASGANEKLFF.

This clone was counted a single time. This sequence joins TRBV29-1 and TRBJ2-1; D gene unclear. The CDR3 is 15 amino acids. The V gene's germline CDR1 is SQVTM and CDR2 ANQGSEA. V lost 3 bases to trimming and J lost 0 bases, with 12 bases between them. The CDR3 region has the DNA TGCAGCGTTGATGGGCGCTATAGCTCCTACAATGAGCAGTTCTTC. It codes for CSVDGRYSSYNEQFF.

The chain joins TRBV27 to TRBJ2-4; 8 positions agree with TRBD2. Germline CDR1 and CDR2: MNHEY and SMNVEV (reference sequence). J was trimmed by 7 bases and V by 6 bases; bases with no gene match: 8. The CDR3 totals 14 residues. The CDR3 reads CASRRAGAPNIQYF. CDR3 sequence (DNA): TGTGCCAGCAGGAGAGCGGGAGCCCCGAACATTCAGTACTTC.

This sequence joins TRBV2 and TRBJ2-2; 7 positions match TRBD2. Germline V CDR1 and CDR2: SNHLY, FYNNEI. Trimming took 4 bases from V and 7 from J; bases not matched to a gene: 6. The CDR3 loop spans 14 amino acids. The CDR3 loop reads CASSGRERSGELFF. As DNA, the CDR3 is TGTGCCAGCAGTGGGCGGGAGCGGAGCGGGGAGCTGTTTTTT.

V is TRBV19 and J is TRBJ2-3; TRBD1 matches 9 bases. Germline-derived CDR1 and CDR2 are LNHDA and SQIVND (reference sequence). The CDR3 covers 16 residues. V dropped 1 base and J dropped 6; count of bases not matched to a gene: 8. The chain's CDR3 is CASSIVPGQGGDTQYF. The CDR3 DNA sequence: TGTGCCAGTAGTATAGTACCGGGACAGGGAGGCGATACGCAGTATTTT.

The chain carries TRBV5-8 and TRBJ1-5; D remains unclear. V was trimmed by 5 bases and J by 0 bases, leaving 12 bases between them. Germline V gene sequence: CDR1 SGHTS, CDR2 YDEGEE. The CDR3 has 15 amino acids. The CDR3 DNA follows: TGTGCCAGCAGTCCCGGCGACTATAGCAATCAGCCCCAGCATTTT. This gives the protein CASSPGDYSNQPQHF.

The chain recombines TRBV19 with TRBJ1-6; the D is unclear. From germline, CDR1 is LNHDA and CDR2 SQIVND (reference sequence). V gave up 6 bases and J gave up 14 bases, with 17 bases separating them. This CDR3 spans 13 amino acids. The CDR3 region is CASSWARNGALHF. The CDR3 DNA sequence: TGTGCCAGTAGCTGGGCCCGAAACGGCGCCCTCCACTTT. Supplemented by reference TRBV19 and TRBJ1-6, the full variable domain reads DGGITQSPKYLFRKEGQNVTLSCEQNLNHDAMYWYRQDPGQGLRLIYYSQIVNDFQKGDIAEGYSVSREKKESFPLTVTSAQKNPTAFYLCASSWARNGALHFGNGTRLTVT.

This clone was seen a handful of times. The J gene is TRBJ1-6, the V gene TRBV7-9, with 7 bases matching TRBD1. Germline CDR1 and CDR2: SEHNR and FQNEAQ (reference sequence). J gave up 6 bases and V 5 bases, and 4 bases lay outside the gene matches. CDR3 length equals 14 residues. The CDR3 DNA follows: TGTGCCAGCAGCCCGAGGGACAGTAATTCACCCCTCCACTTT. Its protein is CASSPRDSNSPLHF.

This chain links TRBV6-5 with TRBJ1-4; D uncertain. The V and J ends lost 6 bases and 8 bases respectively, with 19 bases between them. The CDR3 sequence is 15 residues long. Germline V lookup: CDR1 MNHEY, CDR2 SVGAGI. The CDR3 nucleotides read TGTGCCAGCAGCAGTGGAGGGCCTCCAAAGGAAAAACTGTTTTTT. Translation gives CASSSGGPPKEKLFF.

The chain uses TRBV5-1 and TRBJ2-3; 8 bases line up with TRBD2. J lost 6 bases, V lost 0 bases, and 3 bases had no gene match. This CDR3 has 14 residues. Looked up from germline, CDR1 is SGHRS and CDR2 is YFSETQ. CDR3: CASSLVAGGDTQYF. Written as DNA, the CDR3 is TGCGCCAGCAGCTTGGTCGCGGGGGGCGATACGCAGTATTTT. Full variable domain (remainder filled in from reference TRBV5-1 and TRBJ2-3): KAGVTQTPRYLIKTRGQQVTLSCSPISGHRSVSWYQQTPGQGLQFLFEYFSETQRNKGNFPGRFSGRQFSNSRSEMNVSTLELGDSALYLCASSLVAGGDTQYFGPGTRLTVL.

The chain links TRBV3-1 (or the pseudogene TRBV3-2) to TRBJ2-5, with unresolved D. The CDR3 totals 12 residues. Germline-derived CDR1 and CDR2 are LGHDT and YNNKEL (reference sequence). V was pared by 5 bases and J by 5 bases, with 9 bases between. The CDR3 coding sequence is TGTGCCAGCAGCGCCACCCAGGAGACCCAGTACTTC. Its translation is CASSATQETQYF.

The chain is built from TRBV2 and TRBJ2-7, with D perhaps TRBD2 (7 bases). CDR3 length: 12 residues. V lost 8 bases and J 6 bases, leaving 14 bases between the germline ends. Per germline, CDR1 SNHLY and CDR2 FYNNEI. The CDR3 loop is CASLGGPREQYF. CDR3 bases: TGTGCCAGCCTCGGGGGGCCACGCGAGCAGTACTTC.